This passage covers 28 T cell receptor beta chains from one sample sequenced in a study of early T cells in non-severe SARS-CoV-2 infection. MiXCR was run by TCRdb on the 5' RACE reads, yielding one entry per CDR3 protein. The sample lists fewer than 65,000 distinct CDR3 sequences, about a tenth seen once, with less than 25% in the top ten. Material: whole blood. These receptors all come from an adult who was a healthcare worker with PCR-confirmed SARS-CoV-2 infection or an uninfected control (not recorded which).

This clonotype was observed many times. The gene calls are TRBV7-9 and TRBJ2-1; D not certain. The CDR3 runs 15 residues. Trimming took 5 bases from V and 0 from J, leaving 11 bases between them. The germline V gene encodes CDR1 SEHNR and CDR2 FQNEAQ (reference sequence). The CDR3 is CASSNAESSYNEQFF. The CDR3 nucleotides are TGTGCCAGCAGCAACGCTGAAAGCTCCTACAATGAGCAGTTCTTC.

This rearrangement joins TRBV6-5 to TRBJ2-7; 10 bases agree with TRBD1. In germline, CDR1 is MNHEY, CDR2 SVGAGI. Trimming removed 0 bases from V and 3 bases from J; junction bases left unmatched: 2. The CDR3 is 15 amino acids. In DNA, the CDR3 is TGTGCCAGCAGTTACTCCAGGACAGGGGGCTACGAGCAGTACTTC. This encodes CASSYSRTGGYEQYF.

The V and J genes are TRBV15 and TRBJ2-5; D remains ambiguous. Trimming stripped 1 base from V and 2 bases from J, with 5 bases between. The CDR3 loop spans 13 amino acids. Looked up from germline, CDR1 is LNHNV and CDR2 is YYDKDF (reference sequence). The CDR3 loop is CATSRGTQETQYF. The CDR3 DNA follows: TGTGCCACCAGCAGAGGTACTCAAGAGACCCAGTACTTC.

The chain is built from TRBV7-8 and TRBJ2-3, with TRBD2 identical over 7 bases. CDR1 and CDR2 from the germline V gene are SGHVS and FQNEAQ. The CDR3 is 16 amino acids. V lost 5 bases to trimming and J lost 0 bases; unmatched junction nucleotides: 8. The CDR3 sequence: CASSVPLAASTDTQYF. The CDR3 coding sequence is TGTGCCAGCAGCGTCCCCCTAGCGGCTAGCACAGATACGCAGTATTTT.

This clonotype appeared a few times. The CDR3 here is CAWSVQGSYGYTF. DNA of the CDR3: TGTGCCTGGAGTGTACAGGGTAGCTATGGCTACACCTTC. This rearrangement joins TRBV30 to TRBJ1-2; tentatively, D is TRBD1 (6 bases). Germline CDR1 reads GTSNPN; CDR2 reads SVGIG (reference sequence). This CDR3 is 13 amino acids long. V was cut by 0 bases and J by 4 bases, with 9 bases left in between.

The J gene is TRBJ2-4, the V gene TRBV18; D could derive from TRBD1 or TRBD2 (5 bases each). The CDR3 loop spans 16 amino acids. Per the germline V gene, CDR1 is KGHSH and CDR2 is LQKENI. V lost 0 bases, J lost 3 bases, and 12 bases lay in between. CDR3 sequence: CASSPPRGDDKNIQYF. For the CDR3, the DNA is TGTGCCAGCTCACCACCCCGAGGGGACGACAAAAACATTCAGTACTTC.

This clonotype was recorded many times. This sequence joins TRBV18 and TRBJ2-3; 10 positions match TRBD2. With V trimmed by 5 bases and J by 8 bases, 16 bases remained unmatched. CDR1 and CDR2 from the germline V gene are KGHSH and LQKENI. This CDR3 region has 17 residues. The CDR3 here is CASSAALAGDYIGTQYF. For the CDR3, the DNA is TGTGCCAGCTCAGCAGCCCTAGCGGGGGACTACATTGGTACGCAGTATTTT.

This clonotype was seen more than once but under ten times. The J gene is TRBJ2-3, the V gene TRBV3-1, with unresolved D. V lost 0 bases and J lost 7, with 8 bases in between. Germline CDR1 LGHDT, CDR2 YNNKEL (reference sequence). The CDR3 sequence is 13 residues long. DNA of the CDR3: TGTGCCAGCAGCCAAGAGGTCCGTCATACGCAGTATTTT. Protein: CASSQEVRHTQYF.

This clonotype was detected a few times. This rearrangement joins TRBV2 to TRBJ2-7, with a tentative D call TRBD1 (5 bases). V gave up 5 bases and J gave up 3 bases, with 8 bases separating them. The CDR3 loop spans 12 amino acids. CDR1 and CDR2 (germline): SNHLY, FYNNEI. The CDR3 sequence: CASSRDSYEQYF. Here the CDR3 DNA reads TGTGCCAGCAGTAGAGACAGCTACGAGCAGTACTTC.

The genes are TRBV7-6 and TRBJ2-2; TRBD1 matches 7 bases. CDR3 length equals 14 residues. Germline CDR1 is SGHVS and CDR2 is FNYEAQ. After removal of 5 bases from V and 4 bases from J, the junction contained 4 bases not matched to a gene. The CDR3 protein is CASSRTGTTGELFF. The CDR3 DNA is TGTGCCAGCAGCCGGACAGGTACCACCGGGGAGCTGTTTTTT. The whole variable domain, remainder taken from reference TRBV7-6 and TRBJ2-2, is GAGVSQSPRYKVTKRGQDVALRCDPISGHVSLYWYRQALGQGPEFLTYFNYEAQQDKSGLPNDRFSAERPEGSISTLTIQRTEQRDSAMYRCASSRTGTTGELFFGEGSRLTVL.

In its sample, this clonotype was seen many times. The chain uses TRBV5-5 and TRBJ1-5, with 9 bases aligning to TRBD1. J lost 1 base, V lost 3 bases, and 11 bases had no gene match. Germline V gives CDR1 SGHKS, CDR2 YYEKEE (reference sequence). The CDR3 is 18 residues long. CDR3 DNA sequence: TGTGCCAGCAGCTCTACCCCCCTCGGGACAGGGAGCAATCAGCCCCAGCATTTT. Protein: CASSSTPLGTGSNQPQHF.

The gene calls are TRBV5-1 and TRBJ2-3, with unresolved D. V lost 4 bases and J 4 bases, leaving 7 bases between the germline ends. CDR1 and CDR2 (germline): SGHRS, YFSETQ. The CDR3 consists of 12 residues. The CDR3 coding sequence is TGCGCCAGCAGCCTGTCGGCAGATACGCAGTATTTT. Its protein product is CASSLSADTQYF.

The sample holds many counts of this clonotype. This CDR3 reads CASSVGEGTYNEQFF. DNA of the CDR3: TGTGCCAGCAGCGTAGGTGAGGGGACCTACAATGAGCAGTTCTTC. The chain is built from TRBV9 and TRBJ2-1; D possibly matches TRBD1 or TRBD2 (5 bases each). Trimming took off 0 bases at V and 2 bases at J, with 9 bases between the two ends. Germline V gene sequence: CDR1 SGDLS, CDR2 YYNGEE. This CDR3 spans 15 amino acids.

J is TRBJ2-2 and V is TRBV7-2; D is uncertain. The CDR3 loop spans 14 amino acids. Deletions cut 3 bases from V and 7 bases from J, with 12 bases between. Germline V gene sequence: CDR1 SGHTA, CDR2 FQGNSA. This chain's CDR3 is CASSFAHKGGELFF. CDR3 in DNA: TGTGCCAGCAGCTTTGCCCACAAAGGCGGGGAGCTGTTTTTT.

The CDR3 reads CAISDRKNTEAFF. CDR3 DNA sequence: TGTGCCATCAGTGATCGAAAGAACACTGAAGCTTTCTTT. J is TRBJ1-1 and V is TRBV10-3; D ambiguous. The length of the CDR3 is 13 residues. Germline V gene lookup returns CDR1 ENHRY and CDR2 SYGVKD. Trimming shortened V by 3 bases and J by 1 base, and 6 bases separated the two germline ends.

This clonotype has a count of ten or more. The chain couples TRBV4-1 to TRBJ1-5; D is unclear. Germline loops: CDR1 MGHRA, CDR2 YSYEKL. V was clipped by 3 bases and J by 3 bases, with 12 bases between them. This CDR3 spans 15 amino acids. The CDR3 is CASSQMTVPNQPQHF. The CDR3 DNA reads TGCGCCAGCAGCCAGATGACGGTACCCAATCAGCCCCAGCATTTT.

The V and J genes are TRBV3-1 and TRBJ2-1, with TRBD2 matching over 10 bases. V was pared by 5 bases and J by 2 bases, with 3 bases of the junction left unmatched. The CDR3 has 15 residues. Germline V gene data show CDR1 as LGHDT and CDR2 as YNNKEL (reference sequence). This chain's CDR3 is CASSYSGGPYNEQFF. The CDR3 nucleotides are TGTGCCAGCAGCTATAGCGGGGGGCCCTACAATGAGCAGTTCTTC.

In this sample, this clonotype turned up a few times. In DNA form, the CDR3 reads TGTGCCAGCAGCTGGTCGGAAAACACCATATATTTT. It encodes CASSWSENTIYF. V and J are TRBV5-5 and TRBJ1-3; D gene uncertain. Germline V gives CDR1 SGHKS, CDR2 YYEKEE (reference sequence). Trimming pared 3 bases from V and 6 bases from J, leaving 7 bases between. This CDR3 is built from 12 residues.

This clonotype appeared a few times. The V and J genes are TRBV20-1 and TRBJ2-1; D is unresolved. The germline gives CDR1 DFQATT, CDR2 SNEGSKA (reference sequence). V lost 2 bases and J lost 10, with 12 bases in between. CDR3 length equals 12 residues. As DNA, the CDR3 is TGCAGTGCTAGATCGCACAAAGAGGAGCAGTTCTTC. It is translated as CSARSHKEEQFF.

The rearrangement joins TRBV11-1 to TRBJ2-5; no clear D gene. V gave up 5 bases and J gave up 4 bases, with 14 bases separating them. Germline CDR1 SGHAT, CDR2 FQDESV (reference sequence). The CDR3 length is 14 residues. The CDR3 is CASSGVRIRETQYF. CDR3 bases: TGTGCCAGCAGCGGTGTCAGAATCAGAGAGACCCAGTACTTC.

This clonotype was seen only a few times. The gene calls are TRBV4-1 and TRBJ1-6; the D is unclear. Germline V gene data show CDR1 as MGHRA and CDR2 as YSYEKL. The CDR3 length is 14 residues. Trimming left V 1 base short and J 8 bases short, with 9 bases between. CDR3 bases: TGCGCCAGCAGCCAAGGATCAACTTATTCACCCCTCCACTTT. Its protein product is CASSQGSTYSPLHF.

This chain uses TRBV4-2 with TRBJ1-2, with D perhaps TRBD1 (5 bases). The CDR3 spans 14 residues. V lost 0 bases, J lost 8 bases, and 13 bases lay in between. Looked up from germline, CDR1 is LGHNA and CDR2 is YNFKEQ. CDR3 protein: CASSQDGKGIGYTF. CDR3 DNA: TGTGCCAGCAGCCAAGATGGGAAGGGGATCGGCTACACCTTC.

J is TRBJ2-7 and V is TRBV30; TRBD1 is a possible D gene (6 bases). CDR3 length: 12 amino acids. Germline V gene data show CDR1 as GTSNPN and CDR2 as SVGIG (reference sequence). Trimming removed 8 bases at V and 5 bases at J, with 16 bases between. The CDR3 loop reads CARDTGSHEQYF. CDR3 coding DNA: TGTGCCCGAGATACAGGGAGCCACGAGCAGTACTTC.

This clonotype was counted at least ten times. This chain connects TRBV29-1 to TRBJ2-2; maybe TRBD1 (6 bases). V lost 6 bases, J lost 0 bases, and 8 bases lay in between. CDR1 and CDR2 from the germline V gene are SQVTM and ANQGSEA. The CDR3 has 13 amino acids. The CDR3 is CSVGQTNTGELFF. DNA of the CDR3: TGCAGCGTGGGACAAACGAACACCGGGGAGCTGTTTTTT.

The chain is built from TRBV7-9 and TRBJ2-5, with 9 bases matching TRBD2. Trimming cost V 1 base and J 7 bases; bases outside gene matches: 7. This CDR3 has 15 amino acids. The V gene's germline CDR1 is SEHNR and CDR2 FQNEAQ (reference sequence). As DNA, the CDR3 is TGTGCCAGCAGCTTAGGACTAGCGGTGTACGGGACCCAGTACTTC. Amino acids: CASSLGLAVYGTQYF.

V and J are TRBV7-9 and TRBJ1-4, with unresolved D. Trimming stripped 1 base from V and 7 bases from J, with 10 bases between. Germline CDR1 SEHNR, CDR2 FQNEAQ (reference sequence). The CDR3 is made up of 14 amino acids. CDR3 DNA: TGTGCCAGCAGCTTAGAGACTTGGGGTGAAAAACTGTTTTTT. It is translated as CASSLETWGEKLFF.

This clonotype was recorded many times. This chain links TRBV13 with TRBJ2-3; perhaps TRBD1 as D (6 bases). V gave up 5 bases and J gave up 5 bases, with 14 bases separating them. The CDR3 totals 14 residues. Germline CDR1 PRHDT, CDR2 FYEKMQ (reference sequence). CDR3: CASSLGQLGDTQYF. The CDR3 region has the DNA TGTGCCAGCAGCCTTGGACAGTTGGGAGATACGCAGTATTTT.

The chain uses TRBV24-1 and TRBJ1-2; D possibly corresponds to TRBD1 (5 bases). The CDR3 has 13 amino acids. Germline values: CDR1 KGHDR, CDR2 SFDVKD. Deletions cut 5 bases from V and 6 bases from J, with 12 bases between. The CDR3, as DNA: TGTGCCACCAGTGCCTTCGAAGGGGATGGCTACACCTTC. It yields the protein CATSAFEGDGYTF.